A selection of T cell receptor beta chains follows, all from one sample in a study of shared clonotypes between healthy human individuals. Clones were read by immunoSEQ multiplex PCR, and TCRdb kept only the in-frame ones, dropping some. This table has more than 400,000 clones, 96% appearing once. The specimen sequenced was naive CD4+ T cells sorted from blood. These receptors were collected from a woman between 25 and 40 years old in good health. Each CDR3 is given with its conserved first and last residue. Fields, in order: clone size, J gene, D gene, V gene, CDR3 DNA, CDR3 protein. A D gene is named only where the DNA matches it firmly. Clone size is not always given. Where it is, it says once, few, many or a class for expanded clones.

abundance: .
j_gene: TRBJ2-7
d_gene: TRBD2
v_gene: TRBV19
CDR3nt: TGTGCCAGTAGCATAGCGGGTAGCTCCTACGAGCAGTACTTC
CDR3aa: CASSIAGSSYEQYF

abundance: once
j_gene: TRBJ2-3
d_gene: .
v_gene: TRBV2
CDR3nt: TGTGCCAGCAGACCGACCGGGACTAGCACAGATACGCAGTATTTT
CDR3aa: CASRPTGTSTDTQYF

abundance: .
j_gene: TRBJ2-1
d_gene: .
v_gene: TRBV2
CDR3nt: TGTGCCAGCAGTGTCGAGGGGAGCTCCTACAATGAGCAGTTCTTC
CDR3aa: CASSVEGSSYNEQFF

abundance: .
j_gene: TRBJ2-2
d_gene: .
v_gene: TRBV5-6
CDR3nt: TGTGCCAGCAGCTTGACGGGGGACACCGGGGAGCTGTTTTTT
CDR3aa: CASSLTGDTGELFF

abundance: .
j_gene: TRBJ2-3
d_gene: TRBD2
v_gene: TRBV6-6
CDR3nt: TGTGCCAGCAAAAAAACCGGGACTAGCGACACAGATACGCAGTATTTT
CDR3aa: CASKKTGTSDTDTQYF

abundance: .
j_gene: TRBJ2-7
d_gene: .
v_gene: TRBV4-1
CDR3nt: TGCGCCAGCAGCCAAGCGGCGGGCTACGAGCAGTACTTC
CDR3aa: CASSQAAGYEQYF

abundance: .
j_gene: TRBJ2-1
d_gene: .
v_gene: TRBV28
CDR3nt: TGTGCCAGCAGGGAAAACAGGGCAGGTGAGCAGTTCTTC
CDR3aa: CASRENRAGEQFF

abundance: .
j_gene: TRBJ2-7
d_gene: .
v_gene: TRBV5-1
CDR3nt: TGCGCCAGCAGCTTGGTGGGACAGGGTTCAGCGGGAGGTTACGAGCAGTACTTC
CDR3aa: CASSLVGQGSAGGYEQYF

abundance: .
j_gene: TRBJ2-5
d_gene: .
v_gene: TRBV15
CDR3nt: TGTGCCACCAGCTTTCGGACCGGAGAGACCCAGTACTTC
CDR3aa: CATSFRTGETQYF

abundance: .
j_gene: TRBJ2-3
d_gene: .
v_gene: TRBV9
CDR3nt: TGTGCCAGCAGCGTAGACCTCTACCTCACAGATACGCAGTATTTT
CDR3aa: CASSVDLYLTDTQYF

abundance: .
j_gene: TRBJ2-1
d_gene: .
v_gene: TRBV27
CDR3nt: TGTGCCAGCAGTTCCGGGGTCTTTCCGGAGAACACCTACAATGAGCAGTTCTTC
CDR3aa: CASSSGVFPENTYNEQFF

abundance: .
j_gene: TRBJ2-7
d_gene: .
v_gene: TRBV2
CDR3nt: TGTGCCAGCAGTGAAGCTAGCATCTCCTACGAGCAGTACTTC
CDR3aa: CASSEASISYEQYF

abundance: once
j_gene: TRBJ2-3
d_gene: .
v_gene: TRBV28
CDR3nt: TGTGCCAGCAGTTTAGGGGATGGCACAGATACGCAGTATTTT
CDR3aa: CASSLGDGTDTQYF

abundance: .
j_gene: TRBJ2-5
d_gene: .
v_gene: TRBV5-6
CDR3nt: TGTGCCAGCAGCTCGAGGGGGGCCGGAGAGACCCAGTACTTC
CDR3aa: CASSSRGAGETQYF

abundance: .
j_gene: TRBJ2-1
d_gene: TRBD2
v_gene: TRBV7-2
CDR3nt: TGTGCCAGCAGCGTTAGCGGGAGGATAACGGTCAGTGAGCAGTTCTTC
CDR3aa: CASSVSGRITVSEQFF

abundance: .
j_gene: TRBJ2-5
d_gene: .
v_gene: TRBV9
CDR3nt: TGTGCCAGCAGCGTAGGTCTGGAAGAGACCCAGTACTTC
CDR3aa: CASSVGLEETQYF

abundance: .
j_gene: TRBJ2-5
d_gene: .
v_gene: TRBV18
CDR3nt: TGTGCCAGCTCCCCGAACAGGGGGGGTACCCAAGAGACCCAGTACTTC
CDR3aa: CASSPNRGGTQETQYF

abundance: .
j_gene: TRBJ2-7
d_gene: TRBD2
v_gene: TRBV4-1
CDR3nt: TGCGCCAGCAGCCAAGAACCCGTCCCAGCGGGAGTTACATTC
CDR3aa: CASSQEPVPAGVTF

abundance: .
j_gene: TRBJ2-7
d_gene: TRBD1
v_gene: TRBV7-8
CDR3nt: TGTGCCAGCAGCATGGGACAGACTGACCCCTACGAGCAGTACTTC
CDR3aa: CASSMGQTDPYEQYF

abundance: .
j_gene: TRBJ2-7
d_gene: TRBD1
v_gene: TRBV5-1
CDR3nt: TGCGCCAGCAGCCCGGGACAGCTCTGGAGCTCCTACGAGCAGTACTTC
CDR3aa: CASSPGQLWSSYEQYF

abundance: once
j_gene: TRBJ2-7
d_gene: TRBD1
v_gene: TRBV6-5
CDR3nt: TGTGCCAGCAGTCAGACAGGGGACCCCTACGAGCAGTACTTC
CDR3aa: CASSQTGDPYEQYF

abundance: once
j_gene: TRBJ2-1
d_gene: TRBD1
v_gene: TRBV15
CDR3nt: TGTGCCACCAGCAGTCCCGGGACAGGGGGTGGCAATGAGCAGTTCTTC
CDR3aa: CATSSPGTGGGNEQFF

abundance: .
j_gene: TRBJ2-7
d_gene: TRBD1
v_gene: TRBV5-1
CDR3nt: TGCGCCAGCAGCTTATCACTCGGGACAGAATACGAGCAGTACTTC
CDR3aa: CASSLSLGTEYEQYF

abundance: once
j_gene: TRBJ1-2
d_gene: TRBD1
v_gene: TRBV19
CDR3nt: TGTGCCAGTAGTGTCTCGGGACAGTCCGTCTATGGCTACACCTTC
CDR3aa: CASSVSGQSVYGYTF

abundance: .
j_gene: TRBJ1-1
d_gene: TRBD1
v_gene: TRBV7-2
CDR3nt: TGTGCCAGCAGCAGAGGACAGGGGGTGAACACTGAAGCTTTCTTT
CDR3aa: CASSRGQGVNTEAFF

abundance: .
j_gene: TRBJ2-7
d_gene: .
v_gene: TRBV29-1
CDR3nt: TGCAGCGTTCAGCCCACAGGGTCCTACGAGCAGTACTTC
CDR3aa: CSVQPTGSYEQYF

abundance: .
j_gene: TRBJ1-1
d_gene: TRBD1
v_gene: TRBV11-2
CDR3nt: TGTGCCAGCAGCCGTCGGGACAGAGGAAACACTGAAGCTTTCTTT
CDR3aa: CASSRRDRGNTEAFF

abundance: .
j_gene: TRBJ1-4
d_gene: .
v_gene: TRBV5-1
CDR3nt: TGCGCCAGCAGCTTACAGGGCCGCGCTAATGAAAAACTGTTTTTT
CDR3aa: CASSLQGRANEKLFF